This TCR beta chain emerged from a study of Siglec-9 on CD8 T cells in melanoma. Overall study findings and caveats: Siglec-9 reportedly marks and regulates an effector memory CD8+ T-cell subset apparently accumulating in melanoma tumors.

Unmatched junction bases numbered 5, after V lost 0 bases and J lost 1 base. This CDR3 region has 17 residues. Germline lookup yields CDR1 MNHEY and CDR2 SMNVEV (reference sequence). Worth noting for this clone: Its antigen is as yet unknown.

Data came from immunoSEQ multiplex PCR; TCRdb stores just in-frame clones and leaves some out. In the table there are 30,000 to 45,000 clones, about four fifths of which are singletons. Sequences were obtained from Siglec-9- CD8+ T cells sorted from blood. The clonotype comes from a human donor in good health. The V and J genes are TRBV27 and TRBJ1-1, with 10 nucleotides matching TRBD1. The CDR3 here is CASSLSGTGAWNTEAFF. The CDR3 nucleotides read TGTGCCAGCAGTTTATCGGGGACAGGGGCGTGGAACACTGAAGCTTTCTTT.